This entry features one T cell receptor beta chain sequence. This entry is derived from a study of blood T cell repertoires in COVID-19. Whole-study context: Sources were T cells, B-cell-depleted T cells, or PBMCs; the material itself was cDNA or gDNA.

There are 14 residues in the CDR3. Germline V gives CDR1 SEHNR, CDR2 FQNEAQ (reference sequence). With 3 bases clipped from V and 9 bases from J, the junction kept 5 bases outside the gene matches. Here immunoSEQ multiplex PCR was the method, and the copy in TCRdb shows in-frame clones only, minus some. The repertoire holds about 210,000 clones, with about nine tenths as singletons. Sequencing was carried out using PBMCs or T cells enriched from blood (not recorded which). This clonotype was sampled from a man aged 18 to 29 with acute COVID-19. The gene calls are TRBV7-9 and TRBJ2-1; 10 bases map to TRBD2. CDR3 amino acids: CASSLLAGVGEQFF. The DNA for the CDR3 is TGTGCCAGCAGCTTGCTAGCGGGAGTGGGTGAGCAGTTCTTC.